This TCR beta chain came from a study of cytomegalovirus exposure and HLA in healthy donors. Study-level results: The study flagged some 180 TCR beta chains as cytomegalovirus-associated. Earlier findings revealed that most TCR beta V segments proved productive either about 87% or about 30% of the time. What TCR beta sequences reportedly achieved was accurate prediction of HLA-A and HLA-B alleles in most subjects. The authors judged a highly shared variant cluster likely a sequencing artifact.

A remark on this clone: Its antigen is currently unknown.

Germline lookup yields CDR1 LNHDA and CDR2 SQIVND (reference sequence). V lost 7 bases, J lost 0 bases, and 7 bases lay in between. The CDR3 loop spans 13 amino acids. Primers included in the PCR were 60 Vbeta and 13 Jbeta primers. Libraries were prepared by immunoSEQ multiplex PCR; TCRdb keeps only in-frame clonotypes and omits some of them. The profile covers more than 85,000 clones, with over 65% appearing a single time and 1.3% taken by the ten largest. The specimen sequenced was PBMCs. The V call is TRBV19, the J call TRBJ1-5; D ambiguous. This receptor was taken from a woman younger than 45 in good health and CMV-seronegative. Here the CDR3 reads CASNLYSNQPQHF. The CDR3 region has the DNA TGTGCCAGTAATCTCTATAGCAATCAGCCCCAGCATTTT.